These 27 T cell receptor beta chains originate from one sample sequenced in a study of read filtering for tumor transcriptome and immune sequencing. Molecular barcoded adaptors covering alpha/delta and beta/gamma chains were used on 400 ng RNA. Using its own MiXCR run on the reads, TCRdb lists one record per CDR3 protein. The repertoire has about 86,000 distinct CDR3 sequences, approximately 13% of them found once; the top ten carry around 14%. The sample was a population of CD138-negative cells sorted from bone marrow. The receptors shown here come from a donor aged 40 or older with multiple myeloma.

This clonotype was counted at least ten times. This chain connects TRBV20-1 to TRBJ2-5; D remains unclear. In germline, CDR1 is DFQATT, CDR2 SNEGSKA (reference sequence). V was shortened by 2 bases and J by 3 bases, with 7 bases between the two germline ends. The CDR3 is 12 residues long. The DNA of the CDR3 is TGCAGTGCTAGATCGGGTGAAGAGACCCAGTACTTC. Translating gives CSARSGEETQYF.

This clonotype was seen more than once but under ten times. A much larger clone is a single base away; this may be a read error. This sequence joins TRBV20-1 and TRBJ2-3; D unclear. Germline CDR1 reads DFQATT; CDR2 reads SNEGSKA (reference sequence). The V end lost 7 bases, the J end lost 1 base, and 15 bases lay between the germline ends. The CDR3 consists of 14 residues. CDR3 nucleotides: TGCAGTGTTATAATAGGCCTTGGCACAGATACGCAGTATTTT. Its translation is CSVIIGLGTDTQYF.

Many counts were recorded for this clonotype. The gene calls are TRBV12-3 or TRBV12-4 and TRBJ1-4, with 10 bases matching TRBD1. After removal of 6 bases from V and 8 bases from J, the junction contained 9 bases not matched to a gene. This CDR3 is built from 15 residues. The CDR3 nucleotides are TGTGCCAGCAGCCGAGGGACAGGGGTGTCGGAAAAACTGTTTTTT. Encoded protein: CASSRGTGVSEKLFF.

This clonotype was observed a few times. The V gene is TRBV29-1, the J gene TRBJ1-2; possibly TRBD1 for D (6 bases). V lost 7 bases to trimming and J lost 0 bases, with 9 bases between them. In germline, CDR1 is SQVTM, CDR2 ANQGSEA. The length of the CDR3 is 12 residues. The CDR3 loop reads CSADSPNYGYTF. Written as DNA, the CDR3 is TGCAGCGCGGACAGCCCTAACTATGGCTACACCTTC.

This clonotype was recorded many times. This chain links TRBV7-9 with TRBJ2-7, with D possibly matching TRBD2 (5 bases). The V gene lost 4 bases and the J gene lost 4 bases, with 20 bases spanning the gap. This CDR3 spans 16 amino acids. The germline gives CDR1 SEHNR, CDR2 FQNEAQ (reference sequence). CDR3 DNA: TGTGCCAGCAGCTCACCTTCCCCCCGGGAAAATTACGAGCAGTACTTC. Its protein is CASSSPSPRENYEQYF.

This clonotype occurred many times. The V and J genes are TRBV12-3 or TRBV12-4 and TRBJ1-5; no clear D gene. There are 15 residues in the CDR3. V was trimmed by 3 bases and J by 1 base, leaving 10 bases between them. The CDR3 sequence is CASSFGQVSNQPQHF. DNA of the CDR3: TGTGCCAGCAGTTTCGGTCAGGTGAGCAATCAGCCCCAGCATTTT.

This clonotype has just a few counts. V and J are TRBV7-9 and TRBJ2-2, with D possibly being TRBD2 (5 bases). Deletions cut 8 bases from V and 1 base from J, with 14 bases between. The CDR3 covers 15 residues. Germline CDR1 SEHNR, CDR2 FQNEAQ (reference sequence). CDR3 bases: TGTGCCAGCCAAGGGCGGGCGAAGAACACCGGGGAGCTGTTTTTT. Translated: CASQGRAKNTGELFF.

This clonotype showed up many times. The CDR3 is CASSPGLGPNTGELFF. In DNA form, the CDR3 reads TGTGCCAGCAGCCCGGGGCTGGGGCCCAACACCGGGGAGCTGTTTTTT. J is TRBJ2-2 and V is TRBV13, with D perhaps being TRBD1 or TRBD2 (5 bases each). The germline gives CDR1 PRHDT, CDR2 FYEKMQ (reference sequence). This CDR3 has 16 amino acids. V lost 5 bases and J 2 bases, leaving 15 bases between the germline ends.

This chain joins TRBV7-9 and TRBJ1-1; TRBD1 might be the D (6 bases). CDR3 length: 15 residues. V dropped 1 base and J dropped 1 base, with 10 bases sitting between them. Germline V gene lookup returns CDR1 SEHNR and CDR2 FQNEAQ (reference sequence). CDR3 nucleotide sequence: TGTGCCAGCAGCTTAGTTGACAGGACGAACACTGAAGCTTTCTTT. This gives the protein CASSLVDRTNTEAFF.

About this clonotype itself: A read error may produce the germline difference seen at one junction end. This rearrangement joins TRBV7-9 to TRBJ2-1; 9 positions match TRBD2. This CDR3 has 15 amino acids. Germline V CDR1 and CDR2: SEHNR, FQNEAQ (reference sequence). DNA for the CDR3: TGTGCCAGCAGCCTAGCGGGACTAGTGGGAGAAGAGCAGTTCTTC. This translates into CASSLAGLVGEEQFF.

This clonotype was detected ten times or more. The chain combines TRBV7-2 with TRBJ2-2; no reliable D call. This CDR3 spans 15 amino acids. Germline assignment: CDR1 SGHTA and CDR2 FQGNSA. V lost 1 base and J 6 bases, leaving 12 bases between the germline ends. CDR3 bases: TGTGCCAGCAGCTTAGAGGGCTACCGGGCCGGGGAGCTGTTTTTT. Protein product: CASSLEGYRAGELFF. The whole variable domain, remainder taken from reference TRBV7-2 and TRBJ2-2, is GAGVSQSPSNKVTEKGKDVELRCDPISGHTALYWYRQSLGQGLEFLIYFQGNSAPDKSGLPSDRFSAERTGGSVSTLTIQRTQQEDSAVYLCASSLEGYRAGELFFGEGSRLTVL.

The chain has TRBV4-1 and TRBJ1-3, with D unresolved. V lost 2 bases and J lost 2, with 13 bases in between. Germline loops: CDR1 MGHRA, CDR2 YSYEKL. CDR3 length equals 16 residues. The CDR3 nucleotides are TGCGCCAGCAGCCAACCCCCGGTTGGAGCTGGAAACACCATATATTTT. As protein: CASSQPPVGAGNTIYF.

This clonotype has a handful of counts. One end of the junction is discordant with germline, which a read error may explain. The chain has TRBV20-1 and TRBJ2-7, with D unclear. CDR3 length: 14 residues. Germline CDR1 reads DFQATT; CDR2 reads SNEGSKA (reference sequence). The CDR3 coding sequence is TGCAGTGCTAGAGAAACTAAAAGCTCCTACGGGCAGTACTTC. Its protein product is CSARETKSSYGQYF.

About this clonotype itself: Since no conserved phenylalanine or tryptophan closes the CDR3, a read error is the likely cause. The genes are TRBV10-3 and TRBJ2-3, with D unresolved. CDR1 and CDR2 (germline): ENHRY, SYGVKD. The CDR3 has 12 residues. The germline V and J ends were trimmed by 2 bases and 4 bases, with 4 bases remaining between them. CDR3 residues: CAISEVADTQYL. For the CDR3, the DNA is TGTGCCATCAGTGAGGTAGCAGATACGCAGTATCTT.

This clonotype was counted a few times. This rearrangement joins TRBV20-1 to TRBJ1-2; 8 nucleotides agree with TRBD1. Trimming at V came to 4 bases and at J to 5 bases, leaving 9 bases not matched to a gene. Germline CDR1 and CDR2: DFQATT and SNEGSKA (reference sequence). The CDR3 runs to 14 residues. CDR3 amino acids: CSATRTGISYGYTF. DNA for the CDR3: TGCAGTGCTACAAGGACAGGGATCAGTTATGGCTACACCTTC.

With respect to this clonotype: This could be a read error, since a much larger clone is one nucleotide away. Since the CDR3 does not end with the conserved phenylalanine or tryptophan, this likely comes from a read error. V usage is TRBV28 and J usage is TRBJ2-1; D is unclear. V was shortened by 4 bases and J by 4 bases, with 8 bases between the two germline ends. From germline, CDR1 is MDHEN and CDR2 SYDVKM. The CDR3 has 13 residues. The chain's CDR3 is CASSYSLYNEQFL. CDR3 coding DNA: TGTGCCAGCAGTTATAGCCTTTACAATGAGCAGTTCCTC.

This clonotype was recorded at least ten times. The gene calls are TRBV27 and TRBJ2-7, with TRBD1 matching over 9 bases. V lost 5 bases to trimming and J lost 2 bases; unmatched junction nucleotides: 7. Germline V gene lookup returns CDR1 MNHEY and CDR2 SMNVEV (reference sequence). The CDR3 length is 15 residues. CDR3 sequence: CASSPHGTGTYEQYF. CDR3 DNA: TGTGCCAGCAGTCCCCACGGGACAGGGACCTACGAGCAGTACTTC.

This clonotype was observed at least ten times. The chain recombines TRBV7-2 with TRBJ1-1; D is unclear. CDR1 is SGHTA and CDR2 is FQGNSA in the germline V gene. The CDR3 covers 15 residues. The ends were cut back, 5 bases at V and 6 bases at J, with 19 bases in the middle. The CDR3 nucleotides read TGTGCCAGCAGCCATACCGGGAGCTATGGGGCTGAAGCTTTCTTT. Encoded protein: CASSHTGSYGAEAFF. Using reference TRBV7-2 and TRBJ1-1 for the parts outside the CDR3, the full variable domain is GAGVSQSPSNKVTEKGKDVELRCDPISGHTALYWYRQSLGQGLEFLIYFQGNSAPDKSGLPSDRFSAERTGGSVSTLTIQRTQQEDSAVYLCASSHTGSYGAEAFFGQGTRLTVV.

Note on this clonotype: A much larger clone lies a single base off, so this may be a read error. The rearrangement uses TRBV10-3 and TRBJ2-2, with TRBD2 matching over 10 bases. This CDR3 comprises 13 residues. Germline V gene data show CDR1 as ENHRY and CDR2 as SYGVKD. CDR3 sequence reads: CAILAGVTGGLFF. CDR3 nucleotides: TGTGCCATCCTAGCGGGAGTCACCGGGGGGCTGTTTTTT.

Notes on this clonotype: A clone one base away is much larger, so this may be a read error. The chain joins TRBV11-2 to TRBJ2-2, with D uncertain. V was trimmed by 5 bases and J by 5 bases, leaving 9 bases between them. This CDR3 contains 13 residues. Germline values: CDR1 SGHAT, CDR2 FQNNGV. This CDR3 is CASSPVRTGELFF. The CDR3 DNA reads TGTGCCAGCAGCCCGGTGAGGACCGGGGAGCTGTTTTTT.

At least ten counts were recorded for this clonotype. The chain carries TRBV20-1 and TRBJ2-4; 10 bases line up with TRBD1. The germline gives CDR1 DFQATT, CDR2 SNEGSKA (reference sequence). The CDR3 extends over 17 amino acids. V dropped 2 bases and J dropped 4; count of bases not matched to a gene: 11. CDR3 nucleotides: TGCAGTGCTAGAATTCCCGCGGGGACAGGGGAGAAAAACATTCAGTACTTC. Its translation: CSARIPAGTGEKNIQYF.

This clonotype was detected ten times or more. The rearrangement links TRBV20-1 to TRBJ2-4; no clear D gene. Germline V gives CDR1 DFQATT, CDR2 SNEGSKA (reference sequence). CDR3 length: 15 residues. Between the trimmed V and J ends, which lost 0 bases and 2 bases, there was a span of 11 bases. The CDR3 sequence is CSARDRDWTKNIQYF. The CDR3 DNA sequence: TGCAGTGCTAGAGATAGAGATTGGACCAAAAACATTCAGTACTTC.

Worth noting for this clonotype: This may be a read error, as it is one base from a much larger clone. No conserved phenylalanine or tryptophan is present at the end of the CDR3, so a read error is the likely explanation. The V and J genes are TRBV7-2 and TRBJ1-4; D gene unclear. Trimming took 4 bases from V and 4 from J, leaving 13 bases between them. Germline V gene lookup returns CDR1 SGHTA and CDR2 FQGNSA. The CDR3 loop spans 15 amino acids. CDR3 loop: CASSSWTGNNEKLFL. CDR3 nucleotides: TGTGCCAGCAGCTCCTGGACTGGAAATAATGAAAAACTGTTTCTT.

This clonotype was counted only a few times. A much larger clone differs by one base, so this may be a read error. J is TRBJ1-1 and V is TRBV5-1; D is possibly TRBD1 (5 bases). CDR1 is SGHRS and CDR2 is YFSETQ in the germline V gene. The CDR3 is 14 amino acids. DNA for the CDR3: TGCGCCAGCAGCTTTGACAGTGCGAACACTGAAGCTCTCTTT. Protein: CASSFDSANTEALF.

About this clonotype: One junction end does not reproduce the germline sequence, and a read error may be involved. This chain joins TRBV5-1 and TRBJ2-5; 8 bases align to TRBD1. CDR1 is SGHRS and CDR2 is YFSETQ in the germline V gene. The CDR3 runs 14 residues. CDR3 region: CASSHGTGQEAQYF. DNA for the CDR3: TGCGCCAGCAGCCACGGGACAGGACAAGAGGCCCAGTACTTC.

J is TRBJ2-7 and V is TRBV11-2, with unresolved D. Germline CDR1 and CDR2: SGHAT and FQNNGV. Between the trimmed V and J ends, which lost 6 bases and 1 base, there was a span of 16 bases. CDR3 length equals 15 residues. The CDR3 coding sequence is TGTGCCAGCAGACCAGTCCGATCGATTTCCTACGAGCAGTACTTC. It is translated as CASRPVRSISYEQYF.

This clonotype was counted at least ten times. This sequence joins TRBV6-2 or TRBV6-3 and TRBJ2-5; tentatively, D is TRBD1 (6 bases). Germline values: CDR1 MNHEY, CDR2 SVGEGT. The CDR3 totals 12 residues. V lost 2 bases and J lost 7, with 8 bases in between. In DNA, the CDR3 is TGTGCCAGCAGTTACCCCAGGGGGACCCAGTACTTC. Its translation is CASSYPRGTQYF.